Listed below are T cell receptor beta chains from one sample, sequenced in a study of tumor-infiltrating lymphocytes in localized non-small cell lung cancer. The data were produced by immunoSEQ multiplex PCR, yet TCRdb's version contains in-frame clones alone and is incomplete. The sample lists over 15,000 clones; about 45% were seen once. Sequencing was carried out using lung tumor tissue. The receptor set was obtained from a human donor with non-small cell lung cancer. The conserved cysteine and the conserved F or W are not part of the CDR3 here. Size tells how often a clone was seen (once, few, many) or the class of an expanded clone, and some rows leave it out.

CDR3: AINPFRLAGNYNEQF
J: TRBJ2-1
size: .
V: TRBV6-4

CDR3: ASSLLGSNQPQH
J: TRBJ1-5
size: once
V: TRBV27

CDR3: SVVQGVGEQY
J: TRBJ2-7
size: large
V: TRBV29-1

CDR3: ASSQWGETQY
J: TRBJ2-5
size: few
V: TRBV4-2

CDR3: ATTGSYEQY
J: TRBJ2-7
size: .
V: TRBV6-5

CDR3: ASDSFQGNGYT
J: TRBJ1-2
size: .
V: TRBV28

CDR3: ASSPWEVTTDTQY
J: TRBJ2-3
size: few
V: TRBV18

CDR3: ASSPRTSGVDAQY
J: TRBJ2-3
size: .
V: TRBV27

CDR3: ASSLDPGSGYT
J: TRBJ1-2
size: once
V: TRBV11-2

CDR3: ASSLSRSGSGEQY
J: TRBJ2-7
size: .
V: TRBV7-9

CDR3: ARGSASFSGANVLT
J: TRBJ2-6
size: .
V: TRBV7-2

CDR3: ATSSSKKDLNQPQH
J: TRBJ1-5
size: once
V: TRBV15

CDR3: ASKLDGTYEQY
J: TRBJ2-7
size: .
V: TRBV5-1

CDR3: ASSPQGLYGYT
J: TRBJ1-2
size: .
V: TRBV27

CDR3: ASSIANPRDRGRGVF
J: TRBJ1-4
size: many
V: TRBV19

CDR3: ASSDRDRNGNQPQH
J: TRBJ1-5
size: few
V: TRBV5-1

CDR3: ASSYERQPQH
J: TRBJ1-5
size: few
V: TRBV5-4

CDR3: ASSDEAGGHTDTQY
J: TRBJ2-3
size: few
V: TRBV6-4

CDR3: ASSEGGQVHEQY
J: TRBJ2-7
size: once
V: TRBV6-1

CDR3: ASRSGTEAF
J: TRBJ1-1
size: many
V: TRBV2

CDR3: ASRNTGTRRYSNQPQH
J: TRBJ1-5
size: .
V: TRBV19

CDR3: ASSDSYTTSGANVLT
J: TRBJ2-6
size: .
V: TRBV6-4

CDR3: ASSSIAGVGTDTQY
J: TRBJ2-3
size: few
V: TRBV25-1

CDR3: ASSLRGQGLNTEAF
J: TRBJ1-1
size: .
V: TRBV5-1

CDR3: ASSYTTGRGNQPQH
J: TRBJ1-5
size: .
V: TRBV19

CDR3: ASSANLAGGTDTQY
J: TRBJ2-3
size: .
V: TRBV7-6

CDR3: ASSFKRVGETEAF
J: TRBJ1-1
size: few
V: TRBV7-9

CDR3: ASSPSSGGPKTQY
J: TRBJ2-5
size: once
V: TRBV5-1

CDR3: ASSGGYEQY
J: TRBJ2-7
size: many
V: TRBV28